Within the sample, the clone carrying this T cell receptor (beta chain) is medium-sized. Its matching antigen is unknown. The data belong to a study of spatial heterogeneity in lung cancer. About the study: The average appearance count of each unique TCR and UMI combination in raw reads was more than eight.

Looked up from germline, CDR1 is SGDLS and CDR2 is YYNGEE. V gave up 3 bases and J gave up 3 bases, with 14 bases separating them. The CDR3 loop spans 15 amino acids. Documented time point: sample taken at primary tumor resection. Study observations and caveats: Coverage estimated for tumor T cells reached approximately 7% for alpha chains and 11% to 15% for beta chains. Counts of expanded alpha and beta TCRs within tumors tracked the tumor nonsynonymous mutation count.

TCRdb reprocessed the 5' RACE reads via MiXCR and lists one record per CDR3 protein. The sample yields roughly 8,500 distinct CDR3 sequences, more than 9% seen once. This receptor was obtained from a male donor with early-stage non-small cell lung cancer. Material: lung tumor tissue, obtained at surgery. The chain has TRBV9 and TRBJ2-3, with D perhaps given as TRBD1 or TRBD2 (5 bases each). In nucleotides, the CDR3 is TGTGCCAGCAGCGAGAGAGTAGGGACGACAGATACGCAGTATTTT. Translated: CASSERVGTTDTQYF.